The 30 T cell receptor beta chains below come from one sample, sequenced in a study of kidney transplant recipient with SARS-CoV-2 infection. Using its own MiXCR run on the reads, TCRdb lists one record per CDR3 protein. The sample contains approximately 250,000 distinct CDR3 sequences, about 30% of which appear only once. The specimen comprised a blood sample, sampled at baseline and between days 110 and 120 from a kidney transplant recipient. The origin of the receptors is a young adult male patient who had COVID-19 and was a kidney transplant recipient. Some T cells may trace back to the graft donor.

This clonotype was seen repeatedly, ten times or more. The chain combines TRBV20-1 with TRBJ2-2, with D possibly being TRBD2 (5 bases). With 5 bases removed from V and 5 bases from J, the gap between germline ends came to 9 bases. Germline assignment: CDR1 DFQATT and CDR2 SNEGSKA (reference sequence). The CDR3 extends over 12 amino acids. The CDR3 DNA follows: TGCAGTGCTCCCGGCGGGACCGGGGAGCTGTTTTTT. Translation gives CSAPGGTGELFF.

This clonotype was seen ten or more times. J is TRBJ1-1 and V is TRBV20-1, with 10 nucleotides matching TRBD1. The germline V gene encodes CDR1 DFQATT and CDR2 SNEGSKA (reference sequence). The trim removed 5 bases at V and 6 bases at J, leaving 3 bases unmatched. The CDR3 spans 12 residues. Here the CDR3 DNA reads TGCAGTGCTTTTGGACAGGGGGCTGAAGCTTTCTTT. This translates into CSAFGQGAEAFF.

This clonotype was counted many times. The genes are TRBV18 and TRBJ1-2; weak D call: TRBD1 (6 bases). Per germline, CDR1 KGHSH and CDR2 LQKENI. The length of the CDR3 is 15 residues. V lost 3 bases and J 3 bases, leaving 14 bases between the germline ends. This CDR3 is CASSPSSGEDYGYTF. CDR3 DNA: TGTGCCAGCTCACCGAGTTCAGGGGAGGACTATGGCTACACCTTC. The entire variable domain, with the rest obtained from reference TRBV18 and TRBJ1-2, is as follows: NAGVMQNPRHLVRRRGQEARLRCSPMKGHSHVYWYRQLPEEGLKFMVYLQKENIIDESGMPKERFSAEFPKEGPSILRIQQVVRGDSAAYFCASSPSSGEDYGYTFGSGTRLTVV.

Of note for this clonotype: One base away lies a much larger clone, so this may be a sequencing read error. This sequence joins TRBV3-1 and TRBJ1-2, with D possibly matching TRBD1 (5 bases). The CDR3 runs 14 residues. The germline CDR1 and CDR2 sequences are LGHDT and YNNKEL (reference sequence). Trimming cost V 4 bases and J 5 bases, with 14 bases left between them. CDR3 DNA: TGTGCCAGCAGCCGGGGAGGGGTATTGTATGGCTACACCTTC. This encodes CASSRGGVLYGYTF.

This clonotype showed up many times. V usage is TRBV7-8 and J usage is TRBJ1-2, with unresolved D. The CDR3 is made up of 17 amino acids. V gave up 3 bases and J gave up 4 bases, with 21 bases separating them. Germline loops: CDR1 SGHVS, CDR2 FQNEAQ. This CDR3 reads CASSFGRFTRKTYGYTF. Here the CDR3 DNA reads TGTGCCAGCAGCTTCGGCAGGTTTACCCGAAAGACCTATGGCTACACCTTC.

This clonotype appeared many times. This chain uses TRBV24-1 with TRBJ1-4; 8 bases line up with TRBD1. The CDR3 contains 14 residues. Unmatched junction bases numbered 8, after V lost 4 bases and J lost 11 bases. Germline V gene lookup returns CDR1 KGHDR and CDR2 SFDVKD. In DNA form, the CDR3 reads TGTGCCACCAGTGACGTGACAGGGGTTGACAAACTGTTTTTT. It yields the protein CATSDVTGVDKLFF.

A word on this clonotype: Just one base apart from a much larger clone, this may be a read error. The chain couples TRBV7-2 to TRBJ2-4; TRBD2 aligns across 9 bases. The CDR3 covers 17 residues. Germline-derived CDR1 and CDR2 are SGHTA and FQGNSA. CDR3 DNA sequence: TGTGCCAACAGCTTAGTACCTAGCGGGATCCCCTCGGTGGAGCAGTACTTC. Translated, it gives CANSLVPSGIPSVEQYF.

For this clonotype: The junction departs from the called germline gene at one end, perhaps through a read error. This chain connects TRBV3-1 to TRBJ1-2; D is uncertain. Germline V gene data show CDR1 as LGHDT and CDR2 as YNNKEL (reference sequence). This CDR3 contains 17 residues. The CDR3: CANSLLHTLRKTYGYTF. The CDR3 DNA follows: TGTGCCAACAGCCTACTACACACCCTTCGAAAGACCTATGGCTACACCTTC. Full variable domain (outside the CDR3, taken from reference TRBV3-1 and TRBJ1-2): DTAVSQTPKYLVTQMGNDKSIKCEQNLGHDTMYWYKQDSKKFLKIMFSYNNKELIINETVPNRFSPKSPDKAHLNLHINSLELGDSAVYFCANSLLHTLRKTYGYTFGSGTRLTVV.

This clonotype was detected many times. The chain joins TRBV7-9 to TRBJ2-1; possible D gene TRBD2, 5 bases. Trimming removed 8 bases at V and 9 bases at J, with 17 bases between. Germline CDR1 reads SEHNR; CDR2 reads FQNEAQ (reference sequence). CDR3 length: 13 residues. CDR3 DNA: TGTGCCAGCGGGTTCTTGGAGGTTGGTGAGCAGTTCTTC. This translates into CASGFLEVGEQFF.

This clonotype appeared many times. The chain combines TRBV18 with TRBJ2-7; possible D gene TRBD1, 7 bases. Germline V lookup: CDR1 KGHSH, CDR2 LQKENI. The CDR3 extends over 13 amino acids. Trimming took 6 bases from V and 5 from J, leaving 14 bases between them. The CDR3 loop is CASSPAGGNEQYF. CDR3 bases: TGTGCCAGCTCCCCAGCAGGGGGGAACGAGCAGTACTTC.

As to this clonotype: A much larger clone lies a single base off, so this may be a read error. The chain links TRBV4-1 to TRBJ1-2; 9 positions agree with TRBD1. Germline V gene data show CDR1 as MGHRA and CDR2 as YSYEKL. This CDR3 comprises 14 residues. This chain's CDR3 is CANSHPGQGRGYTF. CDR3 sequence (DNA): TGCGCCAACAGCCACCCGGGACAGGGCCGTGGCTACACCTTC.

This clonotype was found many times. The V and J genes are TRBV30 and TRBJ1-6; D might be TRBD1 (6 bases). Germline V CDR1 and CDR2: GTSNPN, SVGIG (reference sequence). The CDR3 covers 14 residues. V shed 3 bases and J shed 9 bases, with 15 bases lying between them. The CDR3 DNA is TGTGCCTGGAGCGGGGGGCCGTCGGGTTCACCCCTCCACTTT. As protein: CAWSGGPSGSPLHF.

This clonotype was counted ten times or more. This CDR3 is missing its conserved last phenylalanine or tryptophan, likely due to a read error. No DNA is shown, since the ends of the CDR3 on it are uncertain; the CDR3 is the one TCRdb lists. This rearrangement joins TRBV28 to TRBJ1-1. The CDR3 spans 14 amino acids, including both terminal residues. Germline V gene sequence: CDR1 MDHEN, CDR2 SYDVKM. The CDR3 here is CASSLPENRDYYYL.

This clonotype was seen repeatedly, ten times or more. The V gene is TRBV12-3 or TRBV12-4, the J gene TRBJ2-1; D gene unclear. The CDR3 spans 13 residues. Trimming stripped 5 bases from V and 4 bases from J, with 9 bases between. CDR3 protein: CASSPDLYNEQFF. The CDR3 DNA sequence: TGTGCCAGCAGTCCGGACCTATACAATGAGCAGTTCTTC.

The rearrangement joins TRBV20-1 to TRBJ2-3, with D perhaps TRBD2 (5 bases). The ends were cut back, 0 bases at V and 3 bases at J, with 7 bases in the middle. The germline V gene has CDR1 DFQATT and CDR2 SNEGSKA (reference sequence). The CDR3 sequence is 13 residues long. The chain's CDR3 is CSAREGRTDTQYF. The CDR3 DNA sequence: TGCAGTGCTAGAGAAGGGAGAACAGATACGCAGTATTTT.

A remark on this clonotype: This may arise from a read error, as a much more abundant clone is one base away. The J gene is TRBJ1-1, the V gene TRBV12-3 or TRBV12-4; D possibly corresponds to TRBD1 (5 bases). CDR3 length: 17 amino acids. V lost 7 bases, J lost 3 bases, and 24 bases lay in between. CDR3 in amino acids: CASTHPPGTGEDTEAFF. The CDR3 DNA follows: TGTGCCAGCACCCACCCTCCGGGGACGGGAGAAGACACTGAAGCTTTCTTT.

This clonotype was recorded only once. A much larger clone is a single base away; this may be a read error. The CDR3 does not close with the conserved phenylalanine or tryptophan, likely indicating a read error. V gene TRBV5-1 combines with J gene TRBJ2-7, with 8 nucleotides matching TRBD1. The CDR3 covers 14 residues. The germline gives CDR1 SGHRS, CDR2 YFSETQ. J was trimmed by 0 bases and V by 3 bases; bases with no gene match: 2. The CDR3 sequence is CASSWTGRSYEQYL. The CDR3 bases are TGCGCCAGCAGCTGGACAGGGCGCTCCTACGAGCAGTACCTC.

This clonotype turned up a few times. The chain is built from TRBV9 and TRBJ2-1; 12 bases line up with TRBD2. Germline-derived CDR1 and CDR2 are SGDLS and YYNGEE. The V gene end was trimmed by 0 bases and the J gene end by 5 bases; junction bases not matched to a gene: 12. The CDR3 is 19 residues long. CDR3 coding DNA: TGTGCCAGCAGCGTAGCTACCCCTGGACTAGCGGGAAGGGACAATGAGCAGTTCTTC. Its translation is CASSVATPGLAGRDNEQFF.

Only one count was recorded for this clonotype. No conserved phenylalanine or tryptophan is present at the end of the CDR3, so a read error is the likely explanation. The gene calls are TRBV6-5 and TRBJ2-4, with TRBD1 as a possible D gene (6 bases). Trimming left V 6 bases short and J 6 bases short, with 15 bases between. CDR3 length: 14 amino acids. Looked up from germline, CDR1 is MNHEY and CDR2 is SVGAGI. For the CDR3, the DNA is TGTGCCAGCAGCAACCGGGACATAGGAAACATTCAGTACTCC. Its protein is CASSNRDIGNIQYS.

This chain links TRBV12-3 or TRBV12-4 with TRBJ2-5, with D possibly being TRBD1 or TRBD2 (5 bases each). The CDR3 covers 13 residues. Trimming took off 3 bases at V and 9 bases at J, with 14 bases between the two ends. DNA of the CDR3: TGTGCCAGCAGTTTCGACAGCGGCCTGGCCCAGTACTTC. Translation gives CASSFDSGLAQYF.

The chain uses TRBV27 and TRBJ2-3; D gene unclear. The CDR3 spans 15 residues. Germline V lookup: CDR1 MNHEY, CDR2 SMNVEV (reference sequence). With 3 bases removed from V and 2 bases from J, the gap between germline ends came to 12 bases. As DNA, the CDR3 is TGTGCCAGCAGTTTTTCATCCCGATCCACAGATACGCAGTATTTT. Residues: CASSFSSRSTDTQYF.

This clonotype appeared once. Since a much larger clone is just one base distant, this may be a read error. In nucleotides, the CDR3 is TGTGCCAGCAGTAGGGTGGAAGGACTGGGAAAGACCTATGGCTACACCTTC. Translating it yields CASSRVEGLGKTYGYTF. The rearrangement uses TRBV25-1 and TRBJ1-2; D gene uncertain. CDR1 is MGHDK and CDR2 is SYGVNS in the germline V gene. V was trimmed by 5 bases and J by 4 bases, leaving 23 bases between them. CDR3 length: 17 residues.

This clonotype was recorded at least ten times. V and J are TRBV8-2 and TRBJ2-6; the table gives TRBD2 as D, unverified against the DNA. TRBV8-2 counts as a pseudogene. This CDR3 comprises 17 residues. CDR3 DNA: TGTGGCATGTTAGGGAGGATAACACAAAGTCGGGCCAACGTCCTGACTTTC. Amino acids: CGMLGRITQSRANVLTF.

Comments on this clonotype: A much larger clone differs by one base, so this may be a read error. DNA of the CDR3: TGTGCTAGCAGCTTAGGAGGGAATTCCTGCGAGCAGTACTTC. Translation: CASSLGGNSCEQYF. This rearrangement joins TRBV7-6 to TRBJ2-7; D is perhaps TRBD2 (6 bases). This CDR3 is built from 14 residues. The germline V gene has CDR1 SGHVS and CDR2 FNYEAQ.

Worth noting for this clonotype: A much larger clone is a single base away; this may be a read error. The J gene is TRBJ2-2, the V gene TRBV6-4; D might be TRBD1 or TRBD2, each matching 6 bases. The V gene's germline CDR1 is MRHNA and CDR2 SNTAGT. This CDR3 comprises 14 residues. CDR3 nucleotide sequence: TGTGCCAGCAGTGCAGGGGTGGACACCGGGGGGCTGTTTTTT. Translating it yields CASSAGVDTGGLFF.

This clonotype was recorded once. This could be a read error, since a much larger clone is one nucleotide away. The gene calls are TRBV11-2 and TRBJ2-7; D is unresolved. The CDR3 is made up of 15 amino acids. Germline V lookup: CDR1 SGHAT, CDR2 FQNNGV. The CDR3 nucleotides read TGTGCCGGCAGCTACTGGACGTACCTCTCCTACGAGCAGTACTTC. As protein: CAGSYWTYLSYEQYF.

The J gene is TRBJ2-4, the V gene TRBV19, with 7 bases lining up with TRBD1. The DNA end lines up better with TRBJ2-1; the J call may be wrong. The CDR3 consists of 14 residues. Germline-derived CDR1 and CDR2 are LNHDA and SQIVND (reference sequence). CDR3 loop: CSTRDSVILNEQFF. CDR3 DNA: TGTTCCACTAGGGACAGCGTAATCCTCAATGAGCAGTTCTTC.

This clonotype was detected a few times. This sequence may be a read error, since a much larger clone differs from it by one base. This chain links TRBV4-3 with TRBJ2-7, with D possibly TRBD1 on 6 matching bases. Germline assignment: CDR1 LGHNA and CDR2 YSLEER. This CDR3 has 15 residues. For the CDR3, the DNA is TGCGCCGGCAGCCAAGATAGGCAGGGGTTCCACGAGCAGTACTTC. Amino acids: CAGSQDRQGFHEQYF.

In its sample, this clonotype was seen many times. V usage is TRBV9 and J usage is TRBJ1-1, with 9 nucleotides matching TRBD1. This CDR3 is 15 amino acids long. Per the germline V gene, CDR1 is SGDLS and CDR2 is YYNGEE. Trimming cost V 2 bases and J 1 base; bases outside gene matches: 3. The chain's CDR3 is CASSVGTGSNTEAFF. CDR3 coding DNA: TGTGCCAGCAGCGTGGGGACAGGGTCGAACACTGAAGCTTTCTTT.

In regard to this clonotype: The germline gene is not matched at one end of the junction; a read error may be the cause. J is TRBJ1-2 and V is TRBV24-1; D gene unclear. The CDR3 loop spans 17 amino acids. Germline CDR1 is KGHDR and CDR2 is SFDVKD. The CDR3 DNA is TGTGCCGCCAGTCGGTGCATTAGTACCAGAAGGACCTATGGCTACACCTTC. Amino acid sequence: CAASRCISTRRTYGYTF.